One sample yielded the 3 T cell receptor beta chains listed below, sequenced in a study of neoadjuvant anti-PD-1 for oral cavity cancer (dated by TCRdb to about 2021). The time point label on this specimen signifies: after neoadjuvant nivolumab, at surgical resection. Preparation of the library involved the immunoSEQ multiplex PCR assay. TCRdb limited this immuneACCESS table to in-frame rearrangements with V and J called. A share of clones is missing; checked studies link under half to unresolved V genes, and the rest is unexplained. A total of approximately 12,000 clones appear in this sample, under 70% of them only once. The ten largest make up less than 4% of the sample. The sample was PBMCs, taken after nivolumab (anti-PD-1) treatment. These receptors came from a person aged 40 to 85 with oral cavity squamous cell carcinoma.

CDR3 DNA: TGTGCCAGCAGCGTAGAAGATGAGCAGTTCTTC. Its protein is CASSVEDEQFF. V usage is TRBV9 and J usage is TRBJ2-1; the D is unclear. Trimming took off 0 bases at V and 8 bases at J, with 3 bases between the two ends. CDR3 length: 11 amino acids. Germline CDR1 SGDLS, CDR2 YYNGEE.

The V gene is TRBV15, the J gene TRBJ2-6; D call uncertain. Trimming stripped 1 base from V and 0 bases from J, with 16 bases between. Germline lookup yields CDR1 LNHNV and CDR2 YYDKDF (reference sequence). The CDR3 loop spans 19 amino acids. The CDR3 DNA reads as TGTGCCACCAGCAGAGTAGGGTGGACCATCCCCTCTGGGGCCAACGTCCTGACTTTC. It is translated as CATSRVGWTIPSGANVLTF.

The chain uses TRBV6-5 and TRBJ2-1; 9 nucleotides match TRBD2. Germline V gene data show CDR1 as MNHEY and CDR2 as SVGAGI. With V trimmed by 7 bases and J by 9 bases, 10 bases remained unmatched. The CDR3 covers 14 residues. This chain's CDR3 is CASTFLREGSEQFF. The DNA for the CDR3 is TGTGCCAGCACCTTCTTGCGGGAGGGAAGTGAGCAGTTCTTC.